A selection of T cell receptor beta chains follows, all from one sample in a study of T cells in Graves' hyperthyroidism and ophthalmopathy. From the multiplex PCR reads, TCRdb called clonotypes with MiXCR, one entry per CDR3 protein. Of about 460,000 distinct CDR3 sequences detected, approximately 23% appear once; the ten largest clones hold about 49%. What was sequenced was blood. All receptors come from a woman in her 70s with Graves' ophthalmopathy. The CDR3 runs from the conserved cysteine through the conserved F or W. D genes are given only for firm matches. A clone size is listed for some rows: how often the clone was seen (once, few, many), or a class if it is expanded.

v_gene	d_gene	abundance	j_gene	CDR3nt	CDR3aa
TRBV27	TRBD2	many	TRBJ2-7	TGTGCCAGCAGCCACCGGACTAGCGGGACCGAGCAGTACTTC	CASSHRTSGTEQYF
TRBV28	NA	many	TRBJ2-3	TGTGCCAGCACCCTGGACGCCTCGGATACGCAGTATTTT	CASTLDASDTQYF
TRBV7-2	NA	many	TRBJ1-2	TGTGCCAGCAGCGCGGCAGTAGCTAACTATGGCTACACCTTC	CASSAAVANYGYTF
TRBV7-2	NA	NA	TRBJ1-3	TGTGCCAGCAGCTTGACAACCGGAAACACCATATATTTT	CASSLTTGNTIYF
TRBV9	TRBD2	many	TRBJ2-3	TGTGCCAGCAGCGTCGGACTAGCGGGAGGGGCAGGAAGCACAGATACGCAGTATTTT	CASSVGLAGGAGSTDTQYF
TRBV2	NA	many	TRBJ2-3	TGTGCCAGCAGCCCTGGGACTTCTAGCACAGATACGCAGTATTTT	CASSPGTSSTDTQYF
TRBV9	TRBD1	NA	TRBJ2-6	TGTGCCGGCAGCGTCCGGACAGGGCGCTTGGGGGCCAACGTCCTGACTTTC	CAGSVRTGRLGANVLTF
TRBV6-2/TRBV6-3	NA	few	TRBJ2-5	TGTGCCAGCAGTTACGAGGGGAACCAAGAGACCCAGTACTTC	CASSYEGNQETQYF
TRBV10-3	TRBD1	few	TRBJ2-2	TGTGCCATCAGTCGGGATGGGACAGGGGGAACCGGGGAGCTGTTTTTT	CAISRDGTGGTGELFF
TRBV3-1	TRBD1	NA	TRBJ2-7	TGTGCCAGCAGCCCCGGGACAGGGTTCCACGAGCAGTACTTC	CASSPGTGFHEQYF
TRBV15	TRBD1	NA	TRBJ1-5	TGTGCCACCAGCAGCGGACAGGGGGGCAATCAGCCCCAGCATTTT	CATSSGQGGNQPQHF
TRBV10-3	TRBD1	NA	TRBJ2-1	TGTGCCATCAGTGGGGGCCCTAGGCAGGGGGCCTACAATGAGCAGTTCTTC	CAISGGPRQGAYNEQFF
TRBV20-1	NA	many	TRBJ1-1	TGCAGTGCTAGGGAGGGCAGCACTGAAGCTTTCTTT	CSAREGSTEAFF
TRBV6-6	NA	NA	TRBJ2-1	TGTGCCAGCAGTTACCTCCCATGGGCGCCCAACTACAATGAGCAGTTCTTC	CASSYLPWAPNYNEQFF
TRBV6-1	NA	NA	TRBJ1-4	TGTGCCAGCACCAGGACTCCGCCGAAACTGTTTTTT	CASTRTPPKLFF
TRBV5-1	NA	NA	TRBJ1-2	TGCGCCAGCAGCTTGGTTGAAACCAGGGGAGGGGTTGGCTACACCTTC	CASSLVETRGGVGYTF
TRBV20-1	NA	NA	TRBJ1-5	TGCAGTGCCAACCAGGCGGACAGCGATCAGCCCCAGCATTTT	CSANQADSDQPQHF
TRBV6-5	NA	few	TRBJ2-3	TGTGCCAGCAGTTATCAGGGGTCGAGCACAGATACGCAGTATTTT	CASSYQGSSTDTQYF
TRBV18	NA	NA	TRBJ1-4	TGTGCCAGCTCACCTGGGACGGCGGGGGAAAAACTGTTTTTT	CASSPGTAGEKLFF
TRBV10-3	NA	NA	TRBJ2-3	TGTGCCATCAGTGGGGGGGATACGCAGTATTTT	CAISGGDTQYF
TRBV3-1	NA	NA	TRBJ1-1	TGTGCCAGCAGCCAAGATCAAATGTATGAAGCTTTCTTT	CASSQDQMYEAFF
TRBV18	NA	NA	TRBJ1-4	TGTGCCAGCTCACCACTCGACAGTAATGAAAAACTGTTTTTT	CASSPLDSNEKLFF
TRBV20-1	NA	NA	TRBJ2-5	TGCAGTGCTAGTAGGCAGCAGCAGACCCAGTACTTC	CSASRQQQTQYF
TRBV7-2	NA	few	TRBJ2-5	TGTGCCACATCCTCCGCATGGGAGACCCAGTACTTC	CATSSAWETQYF
TRBV9	NA	NA	TRBJ2-2	TGTGCCAGCAGCGTAGGAGCCACCGGGGAGCTGTTTTTT	CASSVGATGELFF
TRBV6-1	NA	NA	TRBJ2-1	TGTGCCAGCAGTGAAGCGCGGGATTACTACAATGAGCAGTTCTTC	CASSEARDYYNEQFF
TRBV6-1	TRBD1	NA	TRBJ1-2	TGTGCCAGCAGCCGATTCGCCGGGACAGGGGCTCATGGCTACACCTTC	CASSRFAGTGAHGYTF
TRBV6-1	TRBD2	NA	TRBJ2-1	TGTGCCAGCAGACCCCTAGCGGGAGGGCCACCCAATGAGCAGTTCTTC	CASRPLAGGPPNEQFF
TRBV12-3/TRBV12-4	NA	many	TRBJ1-1	TGTGCCAGCAATATGGGGGGGGCAGCGTCCATGAACACTGAAGCTTTCTTT	CASNMGGAASMNTEAFF
TRBV28	NA	many	TRBJ2-6	TGTGCCAGCACCCCAGGTTGGCAGTTTGGGGCCAACGTCCTGACTTTC	CASTPGWQFGANVLTF
TRBV24-1	TRBD2	few	TRBJ2-3	TGTGCCACCAGTGATACCGGGACTAGCGGGAGGGGCACAGATACGCAGTATTTT	CATSDTGTSGRGTDTQYF
TRBV19	NA	NA	TRBJ2-3	TGTGCCAGTAGTATTTCGAGAATCACAGATACGCAGTATTTT	CASSISRITDTQYF
TRBV15	NA	NA	TRBJ1-5	TGTGCCACCAGCAGAGAAGTGACGGGGCTCGGCAATCAGCCCCAGCATTTT	CATSREVTGLGNQPQHF
TRBV12-5	NA	NA	TRBJ1-5	TGTGCTAGTGGTTTTTCGGGACAGCCCCAGCATTTT	CASGFSGQPQHF
TRBV6-5	TRBD1	NA	TRBJ2-7	TGTGCCAGCAGTTTAACAGGGGGCTCCCCCGACTACGAGCAGTACTTC	CASSLTGGSPDYEQYF
TRBV7-9	TRBD1	NA	TRBJ1-1	TGTGCCAGCAGCTACGGACAGGCGGTTGGAGCTTTCTTT	CASSYGQAVGAFF
TRBV10-3	NA	many	TRBJ1-5	TGTGCCATCAGTGACCCAGGGTTCAATCAGCCCCAGCATTTT	CAISDPGFNQPQHF
TRBV20-1	TRBD2	NA	TRBJ2-2	TGCAGTGCTAGGACTAGCGGGAGGGCCCTCTTCACCGGGGAGCTGTTTTTT	CSARTSGRALFTGELFF
TRBV5-5	NA	few	TRBJ1-2	TGTGCCAGCAGCCCAGGGCCGGGCGGTGGCTACACCTTC	CASSPGPGGGYTF
TRBV29-1	TRBD2	NA	TRBJ2-1	TGCAGCGTTGTGGCGGGAGGGCCCGTTGAGCAGTTCTTC	CSVVAGGPVEQFF
TRBV7-9	NA	few	TRBJ1-6	TGTGCCAGCAGCTTTGGACTGGATTCACCCCTCCACTTT	CASSFGLDSPLHF
TRBV30	NA	once	TRBJ1-6	TGTGCCTGGAGTTTTGGTCAAAATTCACCCCTCCACTTT	CAWSFGQNSPLHF
TRBV7-2	NA	many	TRBJ1-2	TGTGCCAGCAGCTTAGAACAGGGATTCTATGGCTACACCTTC	CASSLEQGFYGYTF
TRBV20-1	NA	NA	TRBJ2-7	TGCAGTGCTAGGGGGGAGTTCGAGCAGTACTTC	CSARGEFEQYF
TRBV28	NA	NA	TRBJ1-6	TGTGCCAGCAGTCAAAACAACTTTTATAATTCACCCCTCCACTTT	CASSQNNFYNSPLHF
TRBV20-1	TRBD2	NA	TRBJ2-1	TGCAGTGCTAGTGGGACTAGCGGGAGGTTGGGAGGCAATGAGCAGTTCTTC	CSASGTSGRLGGNEQFF
TRBV12-3/TRBV12-4	TRBD1	NA	TRBJ2-1	TGTGCCAGCAGCACTACAGGGGGCAATGAGCAGTTCTTC	CASSTTGGNEQFF